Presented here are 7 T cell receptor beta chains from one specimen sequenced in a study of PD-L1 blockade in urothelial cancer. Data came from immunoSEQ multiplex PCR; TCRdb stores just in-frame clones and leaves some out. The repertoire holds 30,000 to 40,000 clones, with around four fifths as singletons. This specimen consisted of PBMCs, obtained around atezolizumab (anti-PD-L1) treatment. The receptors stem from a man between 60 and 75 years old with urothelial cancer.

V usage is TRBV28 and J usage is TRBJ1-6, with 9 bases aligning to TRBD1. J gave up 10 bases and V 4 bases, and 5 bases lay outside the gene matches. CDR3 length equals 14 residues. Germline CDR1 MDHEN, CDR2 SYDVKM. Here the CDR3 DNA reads TGTGCCAGCAGTTGGGGACAGGGTGGCTCACCCCTCCACTTT. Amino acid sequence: CASSWGQGGSPLHF.

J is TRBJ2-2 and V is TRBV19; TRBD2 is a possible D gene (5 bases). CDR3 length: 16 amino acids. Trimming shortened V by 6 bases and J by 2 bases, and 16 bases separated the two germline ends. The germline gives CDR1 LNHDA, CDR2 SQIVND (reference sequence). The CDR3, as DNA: TGTGCCAGTAGGGCATTCGGGGATTTCAACACCGGGGAGCTGTTTTTT. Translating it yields CASRAFGDFNTGELFF. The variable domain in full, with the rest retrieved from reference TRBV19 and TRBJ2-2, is DGGITQSPKYLFRKEGQNVTLSCEQNLNHDAMYWYRQDPGQGLRLIYYSQIVNDFQKGDIAEGYSVSREKKESFPLTVTSAQKNPTAFYLCASRAFGDFNTGELFFGEGSRLTVL.

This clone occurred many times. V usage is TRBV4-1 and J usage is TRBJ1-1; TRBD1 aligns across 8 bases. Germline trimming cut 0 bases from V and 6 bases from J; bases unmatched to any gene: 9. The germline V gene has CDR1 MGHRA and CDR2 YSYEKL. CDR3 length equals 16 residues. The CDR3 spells CASSQEGQGNLAEAFF. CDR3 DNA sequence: TGCGCCAGCAGCCAAGAAGGACAGGGAAACCTGGCTGAAGCTTTCTTT.

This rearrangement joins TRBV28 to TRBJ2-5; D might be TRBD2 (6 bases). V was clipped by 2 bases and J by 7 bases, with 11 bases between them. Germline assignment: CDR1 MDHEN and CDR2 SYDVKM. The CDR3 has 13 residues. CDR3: CASSLKRRGTQYF. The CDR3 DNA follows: TGTGCCAGCAGTTTAAAGCGGAGGGGGACCCAGTACTTC.

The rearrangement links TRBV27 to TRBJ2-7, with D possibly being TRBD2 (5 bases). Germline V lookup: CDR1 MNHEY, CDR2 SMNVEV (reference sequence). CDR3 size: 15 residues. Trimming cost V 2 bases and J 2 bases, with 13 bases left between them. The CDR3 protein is CASSLAGPGTYEQYF. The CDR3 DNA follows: TGTGCCAGCAGTTTAGCCGGCCCGGGGACCTACGAGCAGTACTTC.

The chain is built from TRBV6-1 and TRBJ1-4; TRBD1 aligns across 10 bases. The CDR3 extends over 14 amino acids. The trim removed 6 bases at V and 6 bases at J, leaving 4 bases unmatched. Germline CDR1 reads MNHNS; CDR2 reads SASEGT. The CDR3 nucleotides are TGTGCCAGCAGCTACGGGACAGGGGATGAAAAACTGTTTTTT. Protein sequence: CASSYGTGDEKLFF.

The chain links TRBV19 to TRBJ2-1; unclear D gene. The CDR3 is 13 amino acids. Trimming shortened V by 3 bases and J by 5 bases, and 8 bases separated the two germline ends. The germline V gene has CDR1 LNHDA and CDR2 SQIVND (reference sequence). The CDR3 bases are TGTGCCAGTAGTATCGGTAGCAACAATGAGCAGTTCTTC. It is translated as CASSIGSNNEQFF.